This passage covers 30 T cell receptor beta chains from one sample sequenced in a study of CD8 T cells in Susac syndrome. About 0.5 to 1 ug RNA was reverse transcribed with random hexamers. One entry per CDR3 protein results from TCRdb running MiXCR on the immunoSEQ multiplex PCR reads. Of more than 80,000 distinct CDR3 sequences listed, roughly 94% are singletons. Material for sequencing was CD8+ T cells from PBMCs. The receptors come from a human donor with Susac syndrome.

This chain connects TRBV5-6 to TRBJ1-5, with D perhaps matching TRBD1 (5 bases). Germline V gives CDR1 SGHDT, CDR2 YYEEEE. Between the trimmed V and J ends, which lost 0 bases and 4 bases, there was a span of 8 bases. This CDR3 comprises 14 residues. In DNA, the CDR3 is TGTGCCAGCAGCTTGGGGGACCTAAATCAGCCCCAGCATTTT. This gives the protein CASSLGDLNQPQHF.

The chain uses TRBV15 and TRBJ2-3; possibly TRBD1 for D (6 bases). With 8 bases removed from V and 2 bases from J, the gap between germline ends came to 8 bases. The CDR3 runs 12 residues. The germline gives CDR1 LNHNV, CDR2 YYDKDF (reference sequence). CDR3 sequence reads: CATGTPTDTQYF. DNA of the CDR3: TGTGCCACCGGGACACCCACAGATACGCAGTATTTT.

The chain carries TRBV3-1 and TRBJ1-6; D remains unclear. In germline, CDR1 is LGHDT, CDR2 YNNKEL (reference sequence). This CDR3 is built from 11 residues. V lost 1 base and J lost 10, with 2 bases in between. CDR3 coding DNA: TGTGCCAGCAGCCAAGGATCACCCCTCCACTTT. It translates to CASSQGSPLHF.

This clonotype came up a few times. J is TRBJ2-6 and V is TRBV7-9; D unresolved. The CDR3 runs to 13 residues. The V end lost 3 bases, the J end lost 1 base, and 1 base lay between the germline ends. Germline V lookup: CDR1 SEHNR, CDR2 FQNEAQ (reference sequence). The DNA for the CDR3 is TGTGCCAGCAGCTTTTCTGGGGCCAACGTCCTGACTTTC. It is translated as CASSFSGANVLTF. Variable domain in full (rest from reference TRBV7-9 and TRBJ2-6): DTGVSQNPRHKITKRGQNVTFRCDPISEHNRLYWYRQTLGQGPEFLTYFQNEAQLEKSRLLSDRFSAERPKGSFSTLEIQRTEQGDSAMYLCASSFSGANVLTFGAGSRLTVL.

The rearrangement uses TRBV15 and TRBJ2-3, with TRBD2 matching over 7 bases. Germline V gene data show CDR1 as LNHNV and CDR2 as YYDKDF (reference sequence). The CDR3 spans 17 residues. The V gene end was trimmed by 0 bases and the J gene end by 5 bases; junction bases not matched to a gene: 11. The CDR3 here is CATSRDGKTSREDTQYF. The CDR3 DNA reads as TGTGCCACCAGCAGAGATGGCAAGACTAGCAGGGAAGATACGCAGTATTTT.

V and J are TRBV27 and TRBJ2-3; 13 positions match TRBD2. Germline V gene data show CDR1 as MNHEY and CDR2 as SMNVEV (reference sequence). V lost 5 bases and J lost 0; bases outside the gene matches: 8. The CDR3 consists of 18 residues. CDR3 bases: TGTGCCAGCAGTCATCGGACTAGCGGGGGCGACAGCACAGATACGCAGTATTTT. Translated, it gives CASSHRTSGGDSTDTQYF.

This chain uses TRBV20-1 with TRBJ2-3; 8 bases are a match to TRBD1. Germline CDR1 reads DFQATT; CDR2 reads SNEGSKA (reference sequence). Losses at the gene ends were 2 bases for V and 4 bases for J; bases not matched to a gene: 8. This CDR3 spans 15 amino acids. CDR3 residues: CSARPGQVTPDTQYF. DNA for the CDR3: TGCAGTGCTAGACCGGGACAGGTCACGCCAGATACGCAGTATTTT.

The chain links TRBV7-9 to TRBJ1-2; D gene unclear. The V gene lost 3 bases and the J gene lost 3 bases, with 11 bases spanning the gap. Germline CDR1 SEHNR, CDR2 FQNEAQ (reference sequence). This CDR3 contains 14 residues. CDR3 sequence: CASSFEKEHYGYTF. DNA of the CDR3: TGTGCCAGCAGCTTTGAGAAGGAGCACTATGGCTACACCTTC.

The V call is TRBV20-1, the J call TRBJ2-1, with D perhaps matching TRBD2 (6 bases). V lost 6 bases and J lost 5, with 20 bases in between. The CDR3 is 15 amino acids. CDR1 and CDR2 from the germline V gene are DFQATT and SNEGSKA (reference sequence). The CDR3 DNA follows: TGCAGTGCAATCCGACTGGGTTGGGGGGACAATGAGCAGTTCTTC. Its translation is CSAIRLGWGDNEQFF.

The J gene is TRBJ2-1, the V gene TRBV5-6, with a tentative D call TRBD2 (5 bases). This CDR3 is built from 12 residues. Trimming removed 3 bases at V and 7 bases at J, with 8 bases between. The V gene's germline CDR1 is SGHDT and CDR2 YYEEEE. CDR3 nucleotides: TGTGCCAGCAGCTGGGGAGAGAATGAGCAGTTCTTC. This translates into CASSWGENEQFF.

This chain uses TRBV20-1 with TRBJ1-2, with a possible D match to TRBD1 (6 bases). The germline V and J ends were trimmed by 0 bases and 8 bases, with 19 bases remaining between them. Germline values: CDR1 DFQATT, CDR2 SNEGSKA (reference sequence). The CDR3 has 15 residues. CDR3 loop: CSARDSGAGAEGYTF. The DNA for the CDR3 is TGCAGTGCTAGAGATTCGGGGGCCGGTGCTGAAGGCTACACCTTC.

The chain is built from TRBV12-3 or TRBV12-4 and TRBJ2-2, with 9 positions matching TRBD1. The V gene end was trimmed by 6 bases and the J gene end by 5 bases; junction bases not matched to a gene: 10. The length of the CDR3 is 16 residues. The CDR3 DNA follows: TGTGCCAGCAGCTCACCGGGACAGGGTAGGACCGGGGAGCTGTTTTTT. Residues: CASSSPGQGRTGELFF.

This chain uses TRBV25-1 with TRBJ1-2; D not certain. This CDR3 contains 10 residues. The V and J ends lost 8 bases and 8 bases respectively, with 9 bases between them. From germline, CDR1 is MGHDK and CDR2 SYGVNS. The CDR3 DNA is TGTGCCAGCCTCGGGGAAGGCTACACCTTC. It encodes CASLGEGYTF.

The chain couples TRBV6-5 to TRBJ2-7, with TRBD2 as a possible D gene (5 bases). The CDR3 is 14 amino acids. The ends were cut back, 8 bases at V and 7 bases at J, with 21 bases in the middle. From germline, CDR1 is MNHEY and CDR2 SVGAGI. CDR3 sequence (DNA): TGTGCCAGCGGCTCAGAGGGAAGCCGGAATGAGCAGTACTTC. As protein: CASGSEGSRNEQYF.

CDR3 loop: CASSLEGRGATNEKLFF. The CDR3 region has the DNA TGCGCCAGCAGCTTGGAAGGCAGGGGAGCAACTAATGAAAAACTGTTTTTT. This chain connects TRBV5-1 to TRBJ1-4; weak D call: TRBD1 (6 bases). The CDR3 is 17 amino acids. CDR1 is SGHRS, CDR2 YFSETQ, per germline. Trimming removed 0 bases from V and 0 bases from J, with 12 bases in between.

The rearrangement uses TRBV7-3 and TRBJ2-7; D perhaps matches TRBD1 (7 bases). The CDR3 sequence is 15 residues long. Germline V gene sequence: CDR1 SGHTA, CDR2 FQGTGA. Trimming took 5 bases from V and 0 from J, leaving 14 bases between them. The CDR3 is CASSQRAGGSYEQYF. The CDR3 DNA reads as TGTGCCAGCAGCCAGCGGGCAGGGGGCTCCTACGAGCAGTACTTC. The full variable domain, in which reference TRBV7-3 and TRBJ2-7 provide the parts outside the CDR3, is GAGVSQTPSNKVTEKGKYVELRCDPISGHTALYWYRQSLGQGPEFLIYFQGTGAADDSGLPNDRFFAVRPEGSVSTLKIQRTERGDSAVYLCASSQRAGGSYEQYFGPGTRLTVT.

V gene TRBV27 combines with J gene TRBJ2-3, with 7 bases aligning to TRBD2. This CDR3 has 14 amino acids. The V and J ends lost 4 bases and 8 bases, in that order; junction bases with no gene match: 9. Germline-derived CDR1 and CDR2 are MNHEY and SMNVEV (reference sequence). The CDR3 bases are TGTGCCAGCAGTTATGCCGGGGGGTTGGGTACGCAGTATTTT. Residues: CASSYAGGLGTQYF.

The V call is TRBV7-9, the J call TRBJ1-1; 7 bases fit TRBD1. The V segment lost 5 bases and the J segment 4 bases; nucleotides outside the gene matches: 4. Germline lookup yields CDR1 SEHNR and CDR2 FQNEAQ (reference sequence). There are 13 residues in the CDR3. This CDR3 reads CASSPAGGTEAFF. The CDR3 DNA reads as TGTGCCAGCAGCCCTGCAGGGGGCACTGAAGCTTTCTTT.

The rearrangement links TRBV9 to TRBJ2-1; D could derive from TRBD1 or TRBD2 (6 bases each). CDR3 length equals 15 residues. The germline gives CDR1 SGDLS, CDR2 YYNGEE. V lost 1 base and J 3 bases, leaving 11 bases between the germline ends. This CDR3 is CASSVTGALYNEQFF. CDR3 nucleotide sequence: TGTGCCAGCAGCGTAACGGGGGCGCTCTACAATGAGCAGTTCTTC.

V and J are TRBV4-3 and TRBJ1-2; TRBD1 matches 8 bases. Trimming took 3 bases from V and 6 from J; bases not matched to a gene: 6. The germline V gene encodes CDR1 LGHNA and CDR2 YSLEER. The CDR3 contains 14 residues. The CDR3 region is CASSQDRARNGYTF. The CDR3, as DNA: TGCGCCAGCAGCCAGGACAGGGCGAGAAATGGCTACACCTTC.

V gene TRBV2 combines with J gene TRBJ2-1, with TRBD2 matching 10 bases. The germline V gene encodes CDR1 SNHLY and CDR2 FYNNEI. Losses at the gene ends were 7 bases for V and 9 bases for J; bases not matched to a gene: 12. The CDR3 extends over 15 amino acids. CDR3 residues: CASTILAGTPVEQFF. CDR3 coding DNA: TGTGCCAGCACCATACTAGCGGGGACCCCGGTTGAGCAGTTCTTC. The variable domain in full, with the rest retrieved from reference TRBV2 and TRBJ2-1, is EPEVTQTPSHQVTQMGQEVILRCVPISNHLYFYWYRQILGQKVEFLVSFYNNEISEKSEIFDDQFSVERPDGSNFTLKIRSTKLEDSAMYFCASTILAGTPVEQFFGPGTRLTVL.

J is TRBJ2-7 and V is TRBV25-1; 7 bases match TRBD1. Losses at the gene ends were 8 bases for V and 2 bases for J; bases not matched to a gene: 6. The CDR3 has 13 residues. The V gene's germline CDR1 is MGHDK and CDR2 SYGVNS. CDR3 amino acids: CASLGQGAYEQYF. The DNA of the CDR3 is TGTGCCAGCTTAGGGCAGGGGGCCTACGAGCAGTACTTC.

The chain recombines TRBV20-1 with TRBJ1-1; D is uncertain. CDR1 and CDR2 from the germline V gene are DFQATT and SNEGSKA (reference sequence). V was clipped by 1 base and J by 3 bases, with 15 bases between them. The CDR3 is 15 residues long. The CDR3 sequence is CSARVGSVSDTEAFF. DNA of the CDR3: TGCAGTGCTAGAGTGGGGTCGGTGTCGGACACTGAAGCTTTCTTT.

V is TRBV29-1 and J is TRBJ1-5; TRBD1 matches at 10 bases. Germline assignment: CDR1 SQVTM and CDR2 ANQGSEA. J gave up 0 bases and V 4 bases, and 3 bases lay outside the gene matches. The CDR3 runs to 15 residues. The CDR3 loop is CSVGGTGDSNQPQHF. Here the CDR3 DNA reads TGCAGCGTTGGGGGGACAGGGGATAGCAATCAGCCCCAGCATTTT.

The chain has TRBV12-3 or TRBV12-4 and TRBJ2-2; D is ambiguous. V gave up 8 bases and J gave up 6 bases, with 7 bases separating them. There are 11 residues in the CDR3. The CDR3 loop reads CASSNPGELFF. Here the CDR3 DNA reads TGTGCCAGCTCTAACCCCGGGGAGCTGTTTTTT.

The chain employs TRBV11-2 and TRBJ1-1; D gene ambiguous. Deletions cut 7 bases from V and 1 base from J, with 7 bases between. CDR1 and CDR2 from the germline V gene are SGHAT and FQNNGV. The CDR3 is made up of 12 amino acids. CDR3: CASKIQNTEAFF. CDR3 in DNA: TGTGCCAGCAAAATACAGAACACTGAAGCTTTCTTT.

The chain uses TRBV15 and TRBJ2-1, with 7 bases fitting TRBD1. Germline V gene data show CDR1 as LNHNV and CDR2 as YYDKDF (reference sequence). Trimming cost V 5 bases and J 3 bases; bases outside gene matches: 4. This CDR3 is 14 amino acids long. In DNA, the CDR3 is TGTGCCACCAGCGACAGGGCGCACTACAATGAGCAGTTCTTC. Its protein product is CATSDRAHYNEQFF.

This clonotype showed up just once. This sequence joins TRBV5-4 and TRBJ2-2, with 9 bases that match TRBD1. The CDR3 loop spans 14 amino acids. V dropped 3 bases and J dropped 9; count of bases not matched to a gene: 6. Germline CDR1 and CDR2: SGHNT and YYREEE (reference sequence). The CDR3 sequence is CASSSGTGSRELFF. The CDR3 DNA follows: TGTGCCAGCAGCTCCGGGACAGGGAGCAGGGAGCTGTTTTTT. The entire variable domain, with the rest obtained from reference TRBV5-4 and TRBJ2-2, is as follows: ETGVTQSPTHLIKTRGQQVTLRCSSQSGHNTVSWYQQALGQGPQFIFQYYREEENGRGNFPPRFSGLQFPNYSSELNVNALELDDSALYLCASSSGTGSRELFFGEGSRLTVL.

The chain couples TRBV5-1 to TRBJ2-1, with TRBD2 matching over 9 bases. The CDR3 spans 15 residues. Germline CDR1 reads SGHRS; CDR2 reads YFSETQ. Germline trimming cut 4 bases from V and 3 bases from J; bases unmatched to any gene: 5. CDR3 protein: CASSPSGAVYNEQFF. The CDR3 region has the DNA TGCGCCAGCAGCCCTAGCGGGGCGGTCTACAATGAGCAGTTCTTC.

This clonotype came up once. The CDR3 nucleotides are TGCAGTGCTCGGACGGACCCCTATGGCTACACCTTC. Protein: CSARTDPYGYTF. The chain couples TRBV20-1 to TRBJ1-2, with D uncertain. The CDR3 totals 12 residues. The germline gives CDR1 DFQATT, CDR2 SNEGSKA (reference sequence). V was trimmed by 5 bases and J by 4 bases, leaving 11 bases between them.